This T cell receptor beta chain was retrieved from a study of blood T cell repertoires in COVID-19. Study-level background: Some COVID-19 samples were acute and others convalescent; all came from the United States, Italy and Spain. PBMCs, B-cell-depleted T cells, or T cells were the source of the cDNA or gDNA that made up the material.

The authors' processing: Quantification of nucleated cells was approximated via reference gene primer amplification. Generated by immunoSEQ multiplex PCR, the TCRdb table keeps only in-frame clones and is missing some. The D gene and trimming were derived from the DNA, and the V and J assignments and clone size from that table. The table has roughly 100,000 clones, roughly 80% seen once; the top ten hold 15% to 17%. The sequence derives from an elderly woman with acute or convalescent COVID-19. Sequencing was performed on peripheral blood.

CDR3 residues: CAWMGSDTQYF. The CDR3 nucleotides are TGTGCCTGGATGGGGAGTGATACGCAGTATTTT. The chain recombines TRBV30 with TRBJ2-3, with D possibly matching TRBD2 (5 bases). This CDR3 has 11 residues. In germline, CDR1 is GTSNPN, CDR2 SVGIG (reference sequence). V lost 4 bases and J lost 6, with 8 bases in between.